Listed below are T cell receptor beta chains from one sample, sequenced in a study of beta chain features in type 1 diabetes. The data were produced by immunoSEQ multiplex PCR, yet TCRdb's version contains in-frame clones alone and is incomplete. The sample includes a few hundred thousand clones, 25% to 30% of them seen just once. The sequencing input was central memory CD4+ T cells from blood. These receptors were obtained from a man aged 30 to 39 in good health. Both conserved end residues are part of each CDR3. Each record gives: V gene, CDR3 protein.

V: TRBV28
CDR3: CASSLALAGVVEQFF

V: TRBV15
CDR3: CATSIRDRKDTQYF

V: TRBV11-2
CDR3: CASSPAVSSYEQYF

V: TRBV9
CDR3: CASSGPGTGGLAAFF

V: TRBV4-1
CDR3: CASSQGWQSTDTQYF

V: TRBV27
CDR3: CASSFGGAIQPQHF

V: TRBV10-3
CDR3: CAISERSGAETQYF

V: TRBV6-5
CDR3: CASRGSSRETQYF

V: TRBV5-1
CDR3: CASSSSRGGMNTGELFF

V: TRBV30
CDR3: CAWSAGDRRGETQYF

V: TRBV6-1
CDR3: CASTLGTAEGYTF

V: TRBV10-2
CDR3: CASSTSRRNTEAFF

V: TRBV5-1
CDR3: CASSLQSQGDGYTF

V: TRBV7-8
CDR3: CASSPGGTWVEQFF

V: TRBV28
CDR3: CASSLAGRPNTEAFF

V: TRBV30
CDR3: CAWDLRRRPTGGNTEAFF

V: TRBV29-1
CDR3: CSVEQGGNEQFF

V: TRBV7-2
CDR3: CASSSRTGPSEKLFF

V: TRBV30
CDR3: CAWSPPGYQPQHF

V: TRBV15
CDR3: CATSRGGQAGQPQHF

V: TRBV10-1
CDR3: CASSGPGQGLYEQFF

V: TRBV5-6
CDR3: CASRGGALKDEQFF

V: TRBV5-1
CDR3: CASSLDLAGAPYEQYF

V: TRBV7-2
CDR3: CASTSWGQGDVLAKNIQYF

V: TRBV27
CDR3: CASSARTSSETQYF

V: TRBV28
CDR3: CASSVGLTGMGEQYF

V: TRBV15
CDR3: CATSRTDRYYGYTF

V: TRBV11-2
CDR3: CASSAGRLAGIQYF

V: TRBV5-4
CDR3: CASSLEGARNTEAFF

V: TRBV28
CDR3: CASSPPQGGGMNIQYF

V: TRBV5-6
CDR3: CASSLYVTDNSNQPQHF

V: TRBV4-1
CDR3: CASSQTGLQAFF

V: TRBV6-1
CDR3: CASSAPGSPLHF

V: TRBV7-9
CDR3: CASSLAPGLAGAYKTEQYF

V: TRBV29-1
CDR3: CSVSGVKGTEAFF

V: TRBV19
CDR3: CASRGTPEEKLFF

V: TRBV7-2
CDR3: CASSPPGTGRSGTQYF

V: TRBV18
CDR3: CASSGQGAYGYTF

V: TRBV6-6
CDR3: CASSPPGDSSYEQYF

V: TRBV6-5
CDR3: CASRDRGYEQYF

V: TRBV30
CDR3: CAWSEGTYGQPQHF

V: TRBV29-1
CDR3: CSVRKGTSGSSSYNEQFF

V: TRBV7-8
CDR3: CASSYRTGTSYEQYF

V: TRBV7-2
CDR3: CASSLVPEYEQYF

V: TRBV18
CDR3: CASSHGRSGSNNEQFF

V: TRBV5-1
CDR3: CASSLEQASYNEQFF

V: TRBV6-1
CDR3: CASTLNWEGGYEQYF

V: TRBV6-6
CDR3: CASSSTGGTEAFF

V: TRBV11-3
CDR3: CASSFSSGREHEQFF

V: TRBV29-1
CDR3: CSVESGADEQYF

V: TRBV7-6
CDR3: CASSLPGTHYNEQFF

V: TRBV7-7
CDR3: CASSLGPKNIQYF

V: TRBV2
CDR3: CASSEAKGSIYF